This TCR beta chain was obtained from a study of STAT3 mutations in large granular lymphocyte leukemia. Study-level results: Every T-LGLL patient had at least one immunodominant TCRbeta clonotype. Suggested: STAT3 mutation was not the ancestral event for these clonal expansions.

Profiling relied on immunoSEQ multiplex PCR, and the TCRdb table lists in-frame clones only, not all of them. The table shows 37,000 or so clones, with roughly 88% occurring only once. Comments on this clone: The antigen remains undetermined.

V dropped 3 bases and J dropped 2 bases, with 11 bases sitting between them. There are 14 residues in the CDR3. CDR1 and CDR2 from the germline V gene are KGHSH and LQKENI. The clonotype was recovered from a human donor with T large granular lymphocyte leukemia. Some clones in this sample may be carry-over from other donors' samples. Sequenced sample: PBMCs. V usage is TRBV18 and J usage is TRBJ2-7, with D perhaps given as TRBD1 or TRBD2 (5 bases each). The DNA for the CDR3 is TGTGCCAGCTCACCGGGGACCGAGACCTACGAGCAGTACGTC. Amino acid sequence: CASSPGTETYEQYV.